This passage covers 17 T cell receptor beta chains from one sample sequenced in a study of human T cells and chemical hapten exposure. Time point here: patch test 2, 6 weeks after DPC sensitization. The treatment is: therapeutic diphenylcyclopropenone sensitization with weekly scalp DPC. MiXCR was run by TCRdb on the RACE reads, yielding one entry per CDR3 protein. The sample lists over 85,000 distinct CDR3 sequences; about 9.3% were seen once. Sample: whole blood, taken in connection with sensitization to the hapten diphenylcyclopropenone (DPC). Receptor source: a middle-aged woman with alopecia areata. Some clones in this sample may be carry-over from other donors' samples.

In this sample, this clonotype turned up many times. CDR3 nucleotides: TGCAGCGTCGCGGGACCCACCTACGAGCAGTACTTC. Translating gives CSVAGPTYEQYF. The chain is built from TRBV29-1 and TRBJ2-7; possible D gene TRBD2, 6 bases. Per germline, CDR1 SQVTM and CDR2 ANQGSEA. Trimming took 6 bases from V and 2 from J, leaving 11 bases between them. The CDR3 covers 12 residues.

In its sample, this clonotype was seen a few times. V usage is TRBV4-3 and J usage is TRBJ2-1; the D gene is possibly TRBD2 (6 bases). This CDR3 comprises 13 residues. Germline V gene sequence: CDR1 LGHNA, CDR2 YSLEER. The ends were cut back, 3 bases at V and 9 bases at J, with 12 bases in the middle. The DNA for the CDR3 is TGCGCCAGCAGCCATTCCGGGAGTCTTGAGCAGTTCTTC. Translating it yields CASSHSGSLEQFF.

This clonotype was detected a few times. The V call is TRBV28, the J call TRBJ1-1, with 7 positions matching TRBD1. V lost 3 bases and J lost 8; bases outside the gene matches: 3. The CDR3 is 12 amino acids. In germline, CDR1 is MDHEN, CDR2 SYDVKM. The CDR3 loop reads CASSLTGFEAFF. CDR3 DNA sequence: TGTGCCAGCAGTTTGACAGGGTTCGAAGCTTTCTTT.

This clonotype has ten or more counts. The chain uses TRBV6-6 and TRBJ2-2; TRBD2 agrees at 9 bases. The V gene end was trimmed by 2 bases and the J gene end by 5 bases; junction bases not matched to a gene: 21. Germline values: CDR1 MNHNY, CDR2 SVGAGI (reference sequence). The CDR3 covers 21 residues. The CDR3 DNA sequence: TGTGCCAGCAGTTACGGGGGTACCCTAATACTAGCGGGCCGAGGGACCGGGGAGCTGTTTTTT. It specifies CASSYGGTLILAGRGTGELFF.

A few counts support this clonotype. CDR3 in DNA: TGTGCCAGCAGCCTACAGGGGGTGAACACTGAAGCTTTCTTT. This gives the protein CASSLQGVNTEAFF. The chain employs TRBV12-3 or TRBV12-4 and TRBJ1-1; TRBD1 matches at 8 bases. CDR3 length: 14 residues. V was clipped by 6 bases and J by 0 bases; unmatched bases: 3.

This clonotype showed up many times. This sequence joins TRBV20-1 and TRBJ1-1, with no clear D. CDR1 and CDR2 from the germline V gene are DFQATT and SNEGSKA (reference sequence). This CDR3 is built from 12 residues. Trimming took 6 bases from V and 3 from J, leaving 11 bases between them. The CDR3 DNA reads TGCAGTGCCATCCCCGCGTACACTGAAGCTTTCTTT. It yields the protein CSAIPAYTEAFF.

This clonotype has at least ten counts. The V call is TRBV6-5, the J call TRBJ1-4; possible D gene TRBD1, 6 bases. With 0 bases removed from V and 0 bases from J, the gap between germline ends came to 14 bases. This CDR3 has 18 residues. CDR1 and CDR2 from the germline V gene are MNHEY and SVGAGI. The DNA for the CDR3 is TGTGCCAGCAGTTACTCCGGGGACACCTGGACAACTAATGAAAAACTGTTTTTT. This translates into CASSYSGDTWTTNEKLFF.

Ten or more counts support this clonotype. This chain connects TRBV9 to TRBJ1-6; 7 bases are a match to TRBD1. The CDR3 totals 15 residues. Looked up from germline, CDR1 is SGDLS and CDR2 is YYNGEE. With V trimmed by 4 bases and J by 7 bases, 8 bases remained unmatched. Here the CDR3 reads CASSPWDSPNSPLHF. As DNA, the CDR3 is TGTGCCAGCAGCCCGTGGGACAGCCCCAATTCACCCCTCCACTTT.

In DNA, the CDR3 is TGTGCCAGCAGCTTTACGCCGATTAGCAATCAGCCCCAGCATTTT. Residues: CASSFTPISNQPQHF. The chain carries TRBV5-6 and TRBJ1-5; D is undetermined. Trimming left V 2 bases short and J 0 bases short, with 9 bases between. The CDR3 is 15 residues long. Germline CDR1 SGHDT, CDR2 YYEEEE.

This clonotype was detected many times. The CDR3 bases are TGTGCCAGCAGTACACAGGGGGCGCCCGGTCAGCCCCAGCATTTT. Translated: CASSTQGAPGQPQHF. J is TRBJ1-5 and V is TRBV6-6; 9 bases align to TRBD1. The J segment lost 6 bases and the V segment lost 5 bases, leaving 8 bases of the junction unmatched. The CDR3 length is 15 residues. Germline values: CDR1 MNHNY, CDR2 SVGAGI (reference sequence).

There are a few counts of this clonotype. The V and J genes are TRBV5-1 and TRBJ2-4; 9 bases align to TRBD2. With 3 bases clipped from V and 9 bases from J, the junction kept 7 bases outside the gene matches. CDR3 length equals 14 residues. Germline CDR1 reads SGHRS; CDR2 reads YFSETQ. The CDR3 sequence: CASSSFSSGAIQYF. The DNA for the CDR3 is TGCGCCAGCAGCTCATTCTCTAGCGGGGCCATTCAGTACTTC.

This clonotype showed up many times. The chain uses TRBV18 and TRBJ2-1; 7 bases fit TRBD1. This CDR3 is 16 amino acids long. V was pared by 3 bases and J by 5 bases, with 10 bases of the junction left unmatched. Germline V lookup: CDR1 KGHSH, CDR2 LQKENI. The CDR3 sequence: CASSPPSDRANNEQFF. As DNA, the CDR3 is TGTGCCAGCTCACCTCCCTCAGACAGGGCAAACAATGAGCAGTTCTTC.

This clonotype was seen repeatedly, ten times or more. CDR3: CSARGSGRAGNTDTQYF. The CDR3 DNA sequence: TGCAGTGCTAGAGGCAGCGGGAGGGCCGGAAACACAGATACGCAGTATTTT. The chain employs TRBV20-1 and TRBJ2-3, with 10 bases identical to TRBD2. Germline trimming cut 1 base from V and 2 bases from J; bases unmatched to any gene: 9. Germline CDR1 reads DFQATT; CDR2 reads SNEGSKA (reference sequence). The CDR3 loop spans 17 amino acids.

This clonotype was seen repeatedly, ten times or more. This chain connects TRBV28 to TRBJ2-7; 9 nucleotides align to TRBD1. The CDR3 is 16 residues long. V lost 6 bases, J lost 4 bases, and 13 bases stayed unmatched. Germline values: CDR1 MDHEN, CDR2 SYDVKM. The CDR3 region has the DNA TGTGCCAGCAGCCTTGGACCGGGACAGGGCTTTTACGAGCAGTACTTC. It codes for CASSLGPGQGFYEQYF. Complete variable domain (other parts from reference TRBV28 and TRBJ2-7): DVKVTQSSRYLVKRTGEKVFLECVQDMDHENMFWYRQDPGLGLRLIYFSYDVKMKEKGDIPEGYSVSREKKERFSLILESASTNQTSMYLCASSLGPGQGFYEQYFGPGTRLTVT.

The chain combines TRBV5-1 with TRBJ2-3; TRBD2 aligns across 8 bases. V trimming: 3 bases; J trimming: 1 base; junction bases outside the gene matches: 4. The length of the CDR3 is 15 residues. Germline V lookup: CDR1 SGHRS, CDR2 YFSETQ. This CDR3 reads CASSSLAAGTDTQYF. The CDR3 DNA reads as TGCGCCAGCAGCTCACTAGCGGCTGGCACAGATACGCAGTATTTT.

This chain joins TRBV9 and TRBJ2-7; D gene uncertain. Looked up from germline, CDR1 is SGDLS and CDR2 is YYNGEE. V was shortened by 0 bases and J by 1 base, with 11 bases between the two germline ends. The CDR3 has 15 residues. CDR3 amino acids: CASSVAPETSYEQYF. The CDR3 DNA reads TGTGCCAGCAGCGTAGCCCCAGAGACGTCCTACGAGCAGTACTTC.

Ten or more counts support this clonotype. The gene calls are TRBV28 and TRBJ1-1; 11 nucleotides align to TRBD1. This CDR3 contains 16 residues. The ends lost 4 bases at V and 4 bases at J; junction bases unmatched: 8. Germline-derived CDR1 and CDR2 are MDHEN and SYDVKM. CDR3 residues: CASSSPGTGGGTEAFF. The CDR3 DNA is TGTGCCAGCAGTTCCCCCGGGACAGGGGGAGGCACTGAAGCTTTCTTT.